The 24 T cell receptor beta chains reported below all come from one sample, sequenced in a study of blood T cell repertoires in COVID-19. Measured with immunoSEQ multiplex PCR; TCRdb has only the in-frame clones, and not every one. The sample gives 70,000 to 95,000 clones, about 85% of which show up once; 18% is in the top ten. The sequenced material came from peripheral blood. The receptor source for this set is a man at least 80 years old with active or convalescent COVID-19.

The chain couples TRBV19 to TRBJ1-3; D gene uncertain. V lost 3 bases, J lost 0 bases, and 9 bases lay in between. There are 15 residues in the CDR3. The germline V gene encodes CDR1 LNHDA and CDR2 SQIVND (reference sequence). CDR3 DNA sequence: TGTGCCAGTAGTATTAGGAGAGACTCTGGAAACACCATATATTTT. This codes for CASSIRRDSGNTIYF.

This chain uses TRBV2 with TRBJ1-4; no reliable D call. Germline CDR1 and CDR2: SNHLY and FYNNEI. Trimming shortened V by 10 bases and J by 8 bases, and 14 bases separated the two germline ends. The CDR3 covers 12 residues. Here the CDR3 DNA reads TGTGCCATGGCGGGGAGGCACGAAAAACTGTTTTTT. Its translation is CAMAGRHEKLFF. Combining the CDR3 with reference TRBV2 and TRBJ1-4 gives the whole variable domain EPEVTQTPSHQVTQMGQEVILRCVPISNHLYFYWYRQILGQKVEFLVSFYNNEISEKSEIFDDQFSVERPDGSNFTLKIRSTKLEDSAMYFCAMAGRHEKLFFGSGTQLSVL.

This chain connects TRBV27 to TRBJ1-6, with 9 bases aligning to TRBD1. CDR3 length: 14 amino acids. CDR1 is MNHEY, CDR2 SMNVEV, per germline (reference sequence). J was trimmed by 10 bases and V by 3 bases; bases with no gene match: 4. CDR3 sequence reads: CASSFWTGESPLHF. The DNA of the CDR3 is TGTGCCAGCAGTTTCTGGACAGGGGAATCACCCCTCCACTTT.

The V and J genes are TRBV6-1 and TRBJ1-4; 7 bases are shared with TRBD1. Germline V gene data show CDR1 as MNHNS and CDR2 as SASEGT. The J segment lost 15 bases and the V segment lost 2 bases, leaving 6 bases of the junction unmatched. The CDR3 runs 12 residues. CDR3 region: CASSEPTRGMFF. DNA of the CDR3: TGTGCCAGCAGTGAACCGACCAGGGGGATGTTTTTT.

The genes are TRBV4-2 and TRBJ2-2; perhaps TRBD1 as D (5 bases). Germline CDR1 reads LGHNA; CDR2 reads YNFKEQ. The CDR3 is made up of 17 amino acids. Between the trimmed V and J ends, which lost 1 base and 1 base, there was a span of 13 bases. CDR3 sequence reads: CASSQGPWGQNTGELFF. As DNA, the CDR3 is TGTGCCAGCAGCCAAGGACCTTGGGGCCAGAACACCGGGGAGCTGTTTTTT.

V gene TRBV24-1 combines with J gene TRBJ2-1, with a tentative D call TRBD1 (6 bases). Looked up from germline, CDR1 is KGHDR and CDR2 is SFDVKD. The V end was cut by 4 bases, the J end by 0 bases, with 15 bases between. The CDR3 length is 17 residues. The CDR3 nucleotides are TGTGCCACCAGTGAAACACAGGGATACAGCTCCTACAATGAGCAGTTCTTC. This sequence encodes CATSETQGYSSYNEQFF.

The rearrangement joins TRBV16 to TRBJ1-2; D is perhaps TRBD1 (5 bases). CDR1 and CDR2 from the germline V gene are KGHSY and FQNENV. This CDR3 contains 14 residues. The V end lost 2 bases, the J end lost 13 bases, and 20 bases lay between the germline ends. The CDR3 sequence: CASSQSLLTALGTF. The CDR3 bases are TGTGCCAGCAGCCAAAGCCTATTGACAGCTTTAGGCACCTTC. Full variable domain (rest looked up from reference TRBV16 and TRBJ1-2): GEEVAQTPKHLVRGEGQKAKLYCAPIKGHSYVFWYQQVLKNEFKFLISFQNENVFDETGMPKERFSAKCLPNSPCSLEIQATKLEDSAVYFCASSQSLLTALGTFGSGTRLTVV.

For the CDR3, the DNA is TGTGCCAGCAGCCGAGAGCGGGGGGTTAGAGGTATGAACACTGAAGCTTTCTTT. Protein sequence: CASSRERGVRGMNTEAFF. The chain couples TRBV3-1 (or the pseudogene TRBV3-2) to TRBJ1-1; tentatively, D is TRBD1 (5 bases). The CDR3 runs to 18 residues. Germline V lookup: CDR1 LGHDT, CDR2 YNNKEL (reference sequence). V was cut by 4 bases and J by 0 bases, with 21 bases left in between.

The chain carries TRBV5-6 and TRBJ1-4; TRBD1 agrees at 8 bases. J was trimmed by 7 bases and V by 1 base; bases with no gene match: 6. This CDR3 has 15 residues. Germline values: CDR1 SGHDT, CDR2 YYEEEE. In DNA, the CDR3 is TGTGCCAGCAGCTTGAGGGCTACAGGGGGTGAAAAACTGTTTTTT. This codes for CASSLRATGGEKLFF.

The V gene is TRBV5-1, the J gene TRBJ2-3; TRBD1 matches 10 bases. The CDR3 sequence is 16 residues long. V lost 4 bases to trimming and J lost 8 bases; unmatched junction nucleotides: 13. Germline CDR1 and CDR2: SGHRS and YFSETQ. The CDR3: CASSNPGDRGLGTQYF. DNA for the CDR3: TGCGCCAGCAGCAACCCGGGGGACAGGGGCCTTGGTACGCAGTATTTT.

The CDR3 region is CASTNRMGGGNEKLFF. The CDR3 bases are TGTGCCAGTACCAATCGGATGGGGGGTGGTAATGAAAAACTGTTTTTT. This chain connects TRBV19 to TRBJ1-4, with D tentatively TRBD1 (5 bases). V dropped 7 bases and J dropped 4 bases, with 19 bases sitting between them. This CDR3 has 16 amino acids. The germline gives CDR1 LNHDA, CDR2 SQIVND (reference sequence).

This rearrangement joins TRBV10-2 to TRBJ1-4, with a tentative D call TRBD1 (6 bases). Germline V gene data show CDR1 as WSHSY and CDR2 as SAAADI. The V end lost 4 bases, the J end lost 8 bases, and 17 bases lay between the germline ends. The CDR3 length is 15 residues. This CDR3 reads CASSVGQNKGEKLFF. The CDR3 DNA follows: TGCGCCAGCAGTGTCGGACAGAACAAGGGGGAAAAACTGTTTTTT.

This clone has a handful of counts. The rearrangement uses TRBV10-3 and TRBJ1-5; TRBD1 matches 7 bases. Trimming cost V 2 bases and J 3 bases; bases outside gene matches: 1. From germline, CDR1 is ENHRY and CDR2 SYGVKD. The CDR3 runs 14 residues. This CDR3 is CAISEDRDNQPQHF. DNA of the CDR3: TGTGCCATCAGTGAGGACAGGGACAATCAGCCCCAGCATTTT.

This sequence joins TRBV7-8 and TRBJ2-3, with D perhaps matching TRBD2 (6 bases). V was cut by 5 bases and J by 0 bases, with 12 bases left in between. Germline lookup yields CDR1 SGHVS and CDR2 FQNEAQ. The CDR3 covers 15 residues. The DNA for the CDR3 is TGTGCCAGCAGCCATAGCGGAACTAGCACAGATACGCAGTATTTT. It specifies CASSHSGTSTDTQYF.

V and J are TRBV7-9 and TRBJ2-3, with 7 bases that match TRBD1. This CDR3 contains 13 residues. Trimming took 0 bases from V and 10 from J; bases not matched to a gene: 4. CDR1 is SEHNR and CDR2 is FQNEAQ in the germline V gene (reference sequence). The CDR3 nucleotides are TGTGCCAGCAGCTTAGCGGGGACAGAGGCGCAGTATTTT. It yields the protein CASSLAGTEAQYF.

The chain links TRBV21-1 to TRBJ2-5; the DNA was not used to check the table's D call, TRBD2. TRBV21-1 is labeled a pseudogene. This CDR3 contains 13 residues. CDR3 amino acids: CASRLGGQETQYF. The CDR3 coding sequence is TGTGCCAGCAGACTCGGCGGCCAAGAGACCCAGTACTTC.

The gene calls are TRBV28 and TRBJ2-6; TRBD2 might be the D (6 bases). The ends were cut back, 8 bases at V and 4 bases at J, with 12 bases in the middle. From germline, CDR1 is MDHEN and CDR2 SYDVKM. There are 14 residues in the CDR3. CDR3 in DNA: TGTGCCAGCGGAGGGCCCGTCGGGGCCAACGTCCTGACTTTC. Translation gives CASGGPVGANVLTF.

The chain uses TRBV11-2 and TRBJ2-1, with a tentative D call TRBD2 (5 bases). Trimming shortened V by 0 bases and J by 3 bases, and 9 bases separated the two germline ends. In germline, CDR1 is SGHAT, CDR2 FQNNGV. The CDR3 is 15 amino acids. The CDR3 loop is CASSLDTGIYNEQFF. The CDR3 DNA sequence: TGTGCCAGCAGCTTAGATACCGGGATCTACAATGAGCAGTTCTTC. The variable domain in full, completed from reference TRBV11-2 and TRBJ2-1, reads EAGVAQSPRYKIIEKRQSVAFWCNPISGHATLYWYQQILGQGPKLLIQFQNNGVVDDSQLPKDRFSAERLKGVDSTLKIQPAKLEDSAVYLCASSLDTGIYNEQFFGPGTRLTVL.

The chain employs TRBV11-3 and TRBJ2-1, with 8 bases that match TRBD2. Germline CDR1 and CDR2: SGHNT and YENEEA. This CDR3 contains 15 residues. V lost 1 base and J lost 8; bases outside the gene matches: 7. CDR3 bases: TGTGCCAGCAGCTTAGTAGGGACTAGACGCCATGAGCAGTTCTTC. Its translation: CASSLVGTRRHEQFF.

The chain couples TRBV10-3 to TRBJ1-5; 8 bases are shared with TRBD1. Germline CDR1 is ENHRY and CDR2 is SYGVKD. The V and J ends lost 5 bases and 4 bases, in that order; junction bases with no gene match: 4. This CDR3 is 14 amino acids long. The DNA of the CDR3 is TGTGCCATCAGTCCTGACAGGGGAAATCAGCCCCAGCATTTT. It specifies CAISPDRGNQPQHF.

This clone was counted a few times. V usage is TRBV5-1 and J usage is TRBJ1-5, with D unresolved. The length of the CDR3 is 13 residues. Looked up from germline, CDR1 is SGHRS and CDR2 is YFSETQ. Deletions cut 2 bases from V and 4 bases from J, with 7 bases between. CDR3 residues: CASSLQSNQPQHF. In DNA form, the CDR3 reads TGCGCCAGCAGCTTACAGTCGAATCAGCCCCAGCATTTT.

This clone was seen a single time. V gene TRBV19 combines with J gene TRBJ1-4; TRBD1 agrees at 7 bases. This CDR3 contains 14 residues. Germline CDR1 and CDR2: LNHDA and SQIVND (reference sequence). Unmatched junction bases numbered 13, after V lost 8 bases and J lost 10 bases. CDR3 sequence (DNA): TGTGCCAGTCTCGGTCAGGGACAGAGCGGAAAACTGTTTTTT. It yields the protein CASLGQGQSGKLFF.

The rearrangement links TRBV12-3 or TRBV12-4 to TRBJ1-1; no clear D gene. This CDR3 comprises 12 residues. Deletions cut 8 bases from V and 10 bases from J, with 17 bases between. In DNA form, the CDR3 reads TGTGCCAGCCGATCTAATTCCCCGAGAGCTTTCTTT. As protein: CASRSNSPRAFF.

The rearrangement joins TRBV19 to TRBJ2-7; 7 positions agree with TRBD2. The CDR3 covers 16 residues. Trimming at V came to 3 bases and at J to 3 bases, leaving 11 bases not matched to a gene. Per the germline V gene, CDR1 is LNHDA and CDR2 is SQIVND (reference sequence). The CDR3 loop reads CASSILAGVIFYEQYV. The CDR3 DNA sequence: TGTGCCAGTAGTATTCTGGCGGGAGTTATCTTCTACGAGCAGTACGTC.